This record covers a single T cell receptor beta chain. This entry comes from a study of shared clonotypes between healthy human individuals. Assay used: immunoSEQ multiplex PCR; TCRdb lists only in-frame clones, some missing. The sample lists about 2.1 million clones, around 93% occurring once. Per germline, CDR1 SGHRS and CDR2 YFSETQ. The length of the CDR3 is 12 residues. V was clipped by 1 base and J by 7 bases, with 6 bases between them. Naive CD8 cells lacked CD45RO, underwent positive selection for CCR7 and left out terminally differentiated effector memory CD45RA+ cells. The source of this sequence is a man younger than 35 in good health. Some clones in this sample may be carry-over from other donors' samples. V and J are TRBV5-1 and TRBJ2-1; no clear D gene. The specimen sequenced was naive CD8+ T cells from PBMCs. Here the CDR3 DNA reads TGCGCCAGCAGCTTGCCCTTAAATGAGCAGTTCTTC. This translates into CASSLPLNEQFF.